Given below is one TCR beta chain in context. Its antigen is still unknown. PCR employed 60 Vbeta and 13 Jbeta primers. The repertoire was sequenced with immunoSEQ multiplex PCR; TCRdb's copy has only in-frame clones and lacks some. Here the sample spans 120,000 to 150,000 clones, 60% to 80% being singletons. The data belong to a study of cytomegalovirus exposure and HLA in healthy donors. Findings and limits, study-wide: Evidence from a later analysis indicated that most CMV-associated TCR beta chains looked HLA-restricted. DRB1 had the most TCR associations and HLA-C the fewest, a later analysis found, with rates varying by HLA locus.

The CDR3 is 15 amino acids. Germline-derived CDR1 and CDR2 are MNHNY and SVGAGI (reference sequence). V shed 0 bases and J 5 bases; nucleotides not matched to a gene: 7. Sequencing used PBMCs. The receptor was derived from a woman aged 30 to 39 in good health and CMV-seronegative. The V and J genes are TRBV6-6 and TRBJ2-7, with 7 bases that match TRBD1. The CDR3 loop reads CASSYSPLGGNEQYF. DNA for the CDR3: TGTGCCAGCAGTTACTCCCCTTTAGGGGGCAACGAGCAGTACTTC.